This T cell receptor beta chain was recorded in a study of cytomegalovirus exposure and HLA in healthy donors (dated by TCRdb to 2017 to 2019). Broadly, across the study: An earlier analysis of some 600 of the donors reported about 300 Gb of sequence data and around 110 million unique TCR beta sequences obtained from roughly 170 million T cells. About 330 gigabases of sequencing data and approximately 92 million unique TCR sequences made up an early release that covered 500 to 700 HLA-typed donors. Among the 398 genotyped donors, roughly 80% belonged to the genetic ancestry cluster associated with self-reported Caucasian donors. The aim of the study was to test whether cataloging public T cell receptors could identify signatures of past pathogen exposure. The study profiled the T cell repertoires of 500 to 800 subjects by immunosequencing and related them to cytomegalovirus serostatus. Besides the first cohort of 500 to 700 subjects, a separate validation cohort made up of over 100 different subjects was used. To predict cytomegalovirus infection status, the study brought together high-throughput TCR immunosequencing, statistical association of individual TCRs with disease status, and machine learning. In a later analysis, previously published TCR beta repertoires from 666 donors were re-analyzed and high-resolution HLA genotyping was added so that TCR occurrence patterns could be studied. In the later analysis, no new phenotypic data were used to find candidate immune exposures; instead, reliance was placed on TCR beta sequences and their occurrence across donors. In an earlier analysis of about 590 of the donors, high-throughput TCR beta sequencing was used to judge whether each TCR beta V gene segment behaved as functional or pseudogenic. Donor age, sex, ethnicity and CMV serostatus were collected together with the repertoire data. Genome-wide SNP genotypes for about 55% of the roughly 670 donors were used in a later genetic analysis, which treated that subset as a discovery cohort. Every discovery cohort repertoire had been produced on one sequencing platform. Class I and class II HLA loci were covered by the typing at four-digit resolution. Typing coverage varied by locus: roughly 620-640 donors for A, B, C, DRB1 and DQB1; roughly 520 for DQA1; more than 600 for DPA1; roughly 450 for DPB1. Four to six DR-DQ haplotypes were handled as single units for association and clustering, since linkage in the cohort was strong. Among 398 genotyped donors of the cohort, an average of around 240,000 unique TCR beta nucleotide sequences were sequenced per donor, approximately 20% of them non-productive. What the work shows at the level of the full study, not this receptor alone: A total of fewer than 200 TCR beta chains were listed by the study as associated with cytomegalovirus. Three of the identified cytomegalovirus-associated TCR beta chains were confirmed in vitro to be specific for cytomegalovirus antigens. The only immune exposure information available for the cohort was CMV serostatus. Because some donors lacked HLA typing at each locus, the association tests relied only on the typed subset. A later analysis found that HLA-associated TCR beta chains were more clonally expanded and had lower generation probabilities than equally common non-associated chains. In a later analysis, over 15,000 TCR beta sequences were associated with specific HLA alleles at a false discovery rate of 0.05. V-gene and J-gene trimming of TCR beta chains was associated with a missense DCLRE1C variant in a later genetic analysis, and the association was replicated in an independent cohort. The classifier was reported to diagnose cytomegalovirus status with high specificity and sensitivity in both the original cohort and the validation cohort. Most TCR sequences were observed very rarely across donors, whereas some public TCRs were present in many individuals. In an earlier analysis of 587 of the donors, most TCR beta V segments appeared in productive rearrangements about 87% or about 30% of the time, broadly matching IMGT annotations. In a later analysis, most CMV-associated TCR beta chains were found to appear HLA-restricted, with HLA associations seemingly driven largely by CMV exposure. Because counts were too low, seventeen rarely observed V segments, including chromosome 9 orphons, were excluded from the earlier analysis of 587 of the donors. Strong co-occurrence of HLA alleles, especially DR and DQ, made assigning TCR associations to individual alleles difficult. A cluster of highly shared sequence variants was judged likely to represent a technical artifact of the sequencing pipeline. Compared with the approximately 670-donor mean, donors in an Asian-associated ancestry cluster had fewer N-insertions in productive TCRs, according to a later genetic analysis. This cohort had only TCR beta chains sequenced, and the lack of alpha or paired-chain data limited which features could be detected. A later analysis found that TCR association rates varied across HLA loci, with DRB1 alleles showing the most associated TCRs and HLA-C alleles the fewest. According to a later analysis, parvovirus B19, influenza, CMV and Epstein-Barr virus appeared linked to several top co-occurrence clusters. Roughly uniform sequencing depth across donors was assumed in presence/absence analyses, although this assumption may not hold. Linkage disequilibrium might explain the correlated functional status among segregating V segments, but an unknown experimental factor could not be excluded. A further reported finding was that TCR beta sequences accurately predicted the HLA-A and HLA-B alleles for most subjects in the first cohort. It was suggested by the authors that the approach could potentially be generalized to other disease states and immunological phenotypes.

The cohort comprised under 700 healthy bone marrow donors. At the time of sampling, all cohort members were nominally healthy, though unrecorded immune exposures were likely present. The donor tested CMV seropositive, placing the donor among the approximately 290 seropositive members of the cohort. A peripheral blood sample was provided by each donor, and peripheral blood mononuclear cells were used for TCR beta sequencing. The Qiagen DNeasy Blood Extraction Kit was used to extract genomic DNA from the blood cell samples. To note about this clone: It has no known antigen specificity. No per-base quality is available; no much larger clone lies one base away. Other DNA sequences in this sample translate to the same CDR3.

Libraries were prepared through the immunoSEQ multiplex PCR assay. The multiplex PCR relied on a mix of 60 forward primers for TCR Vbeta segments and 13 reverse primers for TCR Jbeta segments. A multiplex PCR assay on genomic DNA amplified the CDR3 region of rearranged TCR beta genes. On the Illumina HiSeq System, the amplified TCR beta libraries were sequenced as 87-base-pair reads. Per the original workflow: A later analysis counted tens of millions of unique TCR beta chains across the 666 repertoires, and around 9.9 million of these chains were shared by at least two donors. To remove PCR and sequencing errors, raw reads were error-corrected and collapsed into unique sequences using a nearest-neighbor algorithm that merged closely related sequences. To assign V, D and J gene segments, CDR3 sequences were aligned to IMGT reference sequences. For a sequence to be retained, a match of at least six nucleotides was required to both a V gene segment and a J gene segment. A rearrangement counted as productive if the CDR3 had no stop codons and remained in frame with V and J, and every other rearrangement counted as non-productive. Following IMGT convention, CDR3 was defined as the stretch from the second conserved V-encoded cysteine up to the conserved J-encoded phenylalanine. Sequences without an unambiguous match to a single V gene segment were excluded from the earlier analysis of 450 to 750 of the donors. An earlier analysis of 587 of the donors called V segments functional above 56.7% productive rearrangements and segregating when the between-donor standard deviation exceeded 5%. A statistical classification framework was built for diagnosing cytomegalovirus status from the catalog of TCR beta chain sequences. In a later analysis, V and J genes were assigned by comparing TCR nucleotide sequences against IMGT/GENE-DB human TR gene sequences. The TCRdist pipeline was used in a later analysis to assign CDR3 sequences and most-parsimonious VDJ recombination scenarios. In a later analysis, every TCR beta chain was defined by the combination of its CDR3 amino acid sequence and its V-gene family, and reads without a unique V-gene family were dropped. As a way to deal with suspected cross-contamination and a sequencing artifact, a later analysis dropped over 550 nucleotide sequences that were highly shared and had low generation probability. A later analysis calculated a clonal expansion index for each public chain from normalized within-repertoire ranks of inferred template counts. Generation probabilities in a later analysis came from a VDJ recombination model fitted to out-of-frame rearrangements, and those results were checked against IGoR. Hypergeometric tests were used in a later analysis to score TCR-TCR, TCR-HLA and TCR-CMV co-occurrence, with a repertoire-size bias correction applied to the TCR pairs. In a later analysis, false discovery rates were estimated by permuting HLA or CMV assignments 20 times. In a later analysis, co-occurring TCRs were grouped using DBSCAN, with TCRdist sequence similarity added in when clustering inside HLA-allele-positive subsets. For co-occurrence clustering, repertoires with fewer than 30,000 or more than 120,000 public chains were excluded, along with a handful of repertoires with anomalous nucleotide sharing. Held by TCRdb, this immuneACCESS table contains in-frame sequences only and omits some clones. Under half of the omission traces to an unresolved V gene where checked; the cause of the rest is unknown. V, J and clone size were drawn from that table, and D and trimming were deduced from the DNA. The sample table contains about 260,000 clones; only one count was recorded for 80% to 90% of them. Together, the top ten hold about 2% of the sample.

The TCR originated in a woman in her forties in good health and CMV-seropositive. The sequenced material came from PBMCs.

The CDR3 protein is CASSLGGGRNTGELFF. The nucleotides are TGTGCCAGCAGCTTAGGGGGCGGGAGGAACACCGGGGAGCTGTTTTTT. The V gene is TRBV7-6 and the J gene is TRBJ2-2; TRBD2 fits 7 bases in the junction. Spanning cysteine to phenylalanine, the CDR3 consists of 16 amino acids. The DNA shown is the 48-base CDR3, in frame from base 1. The germline V gene yields SGHVS for CDR1 and FNYEAQ for CDR2. Relative to germline, V is missing 1 base and J is missing 1 base, with 3 bases of the junction outside any gene match.